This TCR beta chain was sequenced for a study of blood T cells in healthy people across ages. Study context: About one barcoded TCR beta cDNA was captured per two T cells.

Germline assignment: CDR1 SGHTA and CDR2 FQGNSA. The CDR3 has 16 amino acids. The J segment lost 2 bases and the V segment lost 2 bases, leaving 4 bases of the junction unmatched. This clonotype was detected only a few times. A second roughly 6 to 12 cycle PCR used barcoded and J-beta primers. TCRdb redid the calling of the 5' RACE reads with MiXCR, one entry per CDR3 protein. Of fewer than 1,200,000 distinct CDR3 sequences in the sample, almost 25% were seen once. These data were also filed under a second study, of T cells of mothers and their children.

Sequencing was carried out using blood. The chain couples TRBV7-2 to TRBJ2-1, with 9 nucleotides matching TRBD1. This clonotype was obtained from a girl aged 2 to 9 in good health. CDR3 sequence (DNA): TGTGCCAGCAGCTTACTCGACAGGGGGGCCTACAATGAGCAGTTCTTC. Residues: CASSLLDRGAYNEQFF.